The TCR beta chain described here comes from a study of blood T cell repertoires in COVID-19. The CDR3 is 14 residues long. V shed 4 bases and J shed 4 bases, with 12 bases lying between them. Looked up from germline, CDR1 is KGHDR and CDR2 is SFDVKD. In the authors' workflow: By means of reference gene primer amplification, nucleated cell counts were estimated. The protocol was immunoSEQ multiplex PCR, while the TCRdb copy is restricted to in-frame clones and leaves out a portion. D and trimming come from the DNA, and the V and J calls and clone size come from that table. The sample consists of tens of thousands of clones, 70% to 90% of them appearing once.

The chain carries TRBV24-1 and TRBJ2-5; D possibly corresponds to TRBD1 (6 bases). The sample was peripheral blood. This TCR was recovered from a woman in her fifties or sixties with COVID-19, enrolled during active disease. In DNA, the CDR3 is TGTGCCACCAGTGACTCGCGAGGGGGAGAGACCCAGTACTTC. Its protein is CATSDSRGGETQYF.